The 14 T cell receptor beta chains in this list originate from one sample, sequenced in a study of cytomegalovirus exposure and HLA in healthy donors. Amplification used 60 Vbeta primers and 13 Jbeta primers. The table came from immunoSEQ multiplex PCR; TCRdb's copy has only in-frame clones and leaves some out. The sample has 30,000 to 40,000 clones, about 70% seen once; the top ten hold around 10%. The material sequenced was PBMCs. Receptor source: a man in his forties or fifties in good health and CMV-seropositive.

This clone was counted a few times. The chain is built from TRBV5-6 and TRBJ2-3; TRBD2 matches at 9 bases. Trimming removed 3 bases from V and 3 bases from J; junction bases left unmatched: 2. The CDR3 loop spans 14 amino acids. Germline-derived CDR1 and CDR2 are SGHDT and YYEEEE. CDR3 amino acids: CASSSLAGTDTQYF. The CDR3 region has the DNA TGTGCCAGCAGCTCCCTAGCGGGGACAGATACGCAGTATTTT.

The gene calls are TRBV11-3 and TRBJ2-1; D not resolved. V lost 5 bases and J 0 bases, leaving 17 bases between the germline ends. CDR1 SGHNT and CDR2 YENEEA come from the germline V gene. This CDR3 spans 17 amino acids. The CDR3 here is CASSPRAMPGSYNEQFF. The CDR3 DNA is TGTGCCAGCAGCCCCCGAGCAATGCCCGGCTCCTACAATGAGCAGTTCTTC.

The chain recombines TRBV28 with TRBJ2-7; 8 bases fit TRBD1. CDR1 is MDHEN and CDR2 is SYDVKM in the germline V gene. Unmatched junction bases numbered 11, after V lost 3 bases and J lost 4 bases. The length of the CDR3 is 16 residues. CDR3 DNA: TGTGCCAGCAGTTTCGGGAGCCGGGACAGGCCTTACGAGCAGTACTTC. This codes for CASSFGSRDRPYEQYF.

The chain carries TRBV5-1 and TRBJ2-5; 8 bases are a match to TRBD1. CDR3 length: 15 amino acids. J gave up 5 bases and V 4 bases, and 10 bases lay outside the gene matches. Germline V lookup: CDR1 SGHRS, CDR2 YFSETQ. Written as DNA, the CDR3 is TGCGCCAGCAGCCCCCTCGACAGGGGATGGGAGACCCAGTACTTC. The encoded protein is CASSPLDRGWETQYF.

This clone appeared a single time. This chain joins TRBV9 and TRBJ2-1; tentative D call: TRBD2 (6 bases). CDR3 size: 16 residues. The V end lost 4 bases, the J end lost 3 bases, and 17 bases lay between the germline ends. CDR1 is SGDLS, CDR2 YYNGEE, per germline. The CDR3 here is CASSTEAGGFYNEQFF. The DNA for the CDR3 is TGTGCCAGCAGCACTGAAGCTGGGGGGTTCTACAATGAGCAGTTCTTC.

This rearrangement joins TRBV19 to TRBJ2-1, with unresolved D. The CDR3 extends over 14 amino acids. Germline CDR1 and CDR2: LNHDA and SQIVND (reference sequence). Trimming cost V 3 bases and J 8 bases, with 14 bases left between them. The CDR3, as DNA: TGTGCCAGTAGTATTGGGTCAGGATTGGATGAGCAGTTCTTC. Protein sequence: CASSIGSGLDEQFF.

The gene calls are TRBV2 and TRBJ1-4; TRBD1 matches 7 bases. This CDR3 spans 16 amino acids. Germline-derived CDR1 and CDR2 are SNHLY and FYNNEI. Unmatched junction bases numbered 7, after V lost 6 bases and J lost 0 bases. CDR3 nucleotides: TGTGCCAGCAGGGGGCAGGGGGTAGCAACTAATGAAAAACTGTTTTTT. It codes for CASRGQGVATNEKLFF. Filled out from reference TRBV2 and TRBJ1-4, the complete variable domain reads EPEVTQTPSHQVTQMGQEVILRCVPISNHLYFYWYRQILGQKVEFLVSFYNNEISEKSEIFDDQFSVERPDGSNFTLKIRSTKLEDSAMYFCASRGQGVATNEKLFFGSGTQLSVL.

The chain links TRBV14 to TRBJ2-1, with 10 bases lining up with TRBD2. The germline V gene has CDR1 SGHDN and CDR2 FVKESK. The CDR3 runs 17 residues. The V gene end was trimmed by 3 bases and the J gene end by 7 bases; junction bases not matched to a gene: 12. The CDR3 loop reads CASSQAPGLALQNEQFF. The CDR3 coding sequence is TGTGCCAGCAGCCAGGCGCCGGGACTAGCGCTTCAGAATGAGCAGTTCTTC.

This clone was seen once. V gene TRBV12-5 combines with J gene TRBJ2-4, with D tentatively TRBD1 (6 bases). The CDR3 covers 15 residues. CDR1 is LGHNT and CDR2 is FRNRAP in the germline V gene. The V end lost 4 bases, the J end lost 7 bases, and 17 bases lay between the germline ends. Here the CDR3 reads CASGSGQPSSNIQYF. CDR3 coding DNA: TGTGCTAGTGGTTCGGGACAACCTAGCTCGAACATTCAGTACTTC.

This rearrangement joins TRBV9 to TRBJ1-1; TRBD1 aligns across 9 bases. Germline CDR1 and CDR2: SGDLS and YYNGEE. The V gene end was trimmed by 3 bases and the J gene end by 0 bases; junction bases not matched to a gene: 6. The CDR3 sequence is 16 residues long. The CDR3 DNA sequence: TGTGCCAGCAGCGCCGGACAGGGGAGGGTGAACACTGAAGCTTTCTTT. Its protein is CASSAGQGRVNTEAFF.

The V call is TRBV27, the J call TRBJ1-1; D is perhaps TRBD1 (6 bases). The length of the CDR3 is 14 residues. Germline V lookup: CDR1 MNHEY, CDR2 SMNVEV (reference sequence). V was pared by 6 bases and J by 4 bases, with 15 bases between. CDR3 bases: TGTGCCAGCAGCCGCCAGGGGTATTTCACTGAAGCTTTCTTT. Translated, it gives CASSRQGYFTEAFF.

The sample holds a few counts of this clone. The gene calls are TRBV6-5 and TRBJ2-3; possible D gene TRBD2, 5 bases. The length of the CDR3 is 13 residues. The germline gives CDR1 MNHEY, CDR2 SVGAGI. V shed 5 bases and J shed 2 bases, with 8 bases lying between them. The CDR3 loop reads CASSGDYTDTQYF. The CDR3 DNA follows: TGTGCCAGCAGTGGCGACTACACAGATACGCAGTATTTT.

This chain uses TRBV2 with TRBJ2-5, with a tentative D call TRBD2 (6 bases). CDR1 and CDR2 from the germline V gene are SNHLY and FYNNEI. V was clipped by 4 bases and J by 5 bases, with 17 bases between them. This CDR3 has 15 residues. The CDR3 spells CASSGRLDVAETQYF. In DNA form, the CDR3 reads TGTGCCAGCAGTGGTAGACTAGACGTCGCGGAGACCCAGTACTTC.

The rearrangement uses TRBV6-6 and TRBJ2-1, with 14 bases lining up with TRBD2. With 10 bases clipped from V and 5 bases from J, the junction kept 10 bases outside the gene matches. The CDR3 totals 16 residues. Germline V gene sequence: CDR1 MNHNY, CDR2 SVGAGI (reference sequence). Written as DNA, the CDR3 is TGTGCCACCATACCAAGGACTAGCGGGGGGAACAATGAGCAGTTCTTC. Translation gives CATIPRTSGGNNEQFF.